This TCR beta chain was observed in a study of cytomegalovirus exposure and HLA in healthy donors. Study-wide context: Earlier sequencing of 150 million to 200 million T cells yielded 90 million to 140 million unique TCR beta sequences. General study points: Common viral pathogens were later found to be apparently linked to several of the most significant clusters. Some public TCRs appeared in many individuals, while most sequences were rare.

The PCR ran on 60 Vbeta and 13 Jbeta primers. The table came from immunoSEQ multiplex PCR; TCRdb's copy has only in-frame clones and leaves some out. The data show about 200,000 clones, with roughly 80% seen just once and 1.5% to 2% held by the top ten. The germline V gene has CDR1 MDHEN and CDR2 SYDVKM. The CDR3 is 13 residues long. Trimming stripped 2 bases from V and 13 bases from J, with 17 bases between. Comment on this clone: The antigen is not known.

The specimen was PBMCs. V is TRBV28 and J is TRBJ2-5; tentative D call: TRBD2 (6 bases). This TCR was sampled from a woman between 18 and 29 years old in good health and CMV-seronegative. The CDR3 loop is CASSLASSDGPYF. The CDR3 DNA reads TGTGCCAGCAGTTTAGCGTCTAGCGACGGACCGTACTTC.